The rows below give T cell receptor beta chains drawn from one sample of a study of human T cells and chemical hapten exposure. One entry per CDR3 protein results from TCRdb running MiXCR on the RACE reads. The top ten clones hold 5% to 6% of a sample with some 350,000 distinct CDR3 sequences, about 6% of them seen once. The material sequenced was whole blood, taken in connection with sensitization to the hapten diphenylcyclopropenone (DPC). The receptors shown here come from a woman aged 18-35 years with alopecia areata. Some clones in this sample may be carry-over from other donors' samples. The CDR3 runs from the conserved cysteine through the conserved F or W. D genes are given only for firm matches. Not all rows give a size; the values are once, few, many and, for expanded clones, a class.

d_gene: TRBD1
j_gene: TRBJ1-2
abundance: many
v_gene: TRBV7-2
CDR3nt: TGTGCCAGCAGCTTCAAGGACAGGGCTAACTATGGCTACACCTTC
CDR3aa: CASSFKDRANYGYTF

d_gene: -
j_gene: TRBJ1-2
abundance: -
v_gene: TRBV6-2/TRBV6-3
CDR3nt: TGTGCCAGCAGTTCAGGACACAACTATGGCTACACCTTC
CDR3aa: CASSSGHNYGYTF

d_gene: -
j_gene: TRBJ1-1
abundance: few
v_gene: TRBV6-2/TRBV6-3
CDR3nt: TGTGCCAGCAGTAACCCGAACACTGAAGCTTTCTTT
CDR3aa: CASSNPNTEAFF

d_gene: -
j_gene: TRBJ2-5
abundance: -
v_gene: TRBV6-5
CDR3nt: TGTGCCAGCAGTTACTCAGGGTACCTTTCCCAAGAGACCCAGTACTTC
CDR3aa: CASSYSGYLSQETQYF

d_gene: -
j_gene: TRBJ2-6
abundance: many
v_gene: TRBV7-3
CDR3nt: TGTGCCAGCAGCCCGTTTACCTCTGGGGCCAACGTCCTGACTTTC
CDR3aa: CASSPFTSGANVLTF

d_gene: TRBD1
j_gene: TRBJ2-3
abundance: many
v_gene: TRBV12-3/TRBV12-4
CDR3nt: TGTGCCAGCAGTTCCACAACAGGGGGCCCAGATACGCAGTATTTT
CDR3aa: CASSSTTGGPDTQYF

d_gene: -
j_gene: TRBJ2-7
abundance: many
v_gene: TRBV6-1
CDR3nt: TGTGCCAGCAGTGAAGAAACTACAGGGCTAGATTACGAGCAGTACTTC
CDR3aa: CASSEETTGLDYEQYF

d_gene: -
j_gene: TRBJ2-3
abundance: few
v_gene: TRBV11-2
CDR3nt: TGTGCCAGCAGCTTAAACGGGGCATCTAGCACAGATACGCAGTATTTT
CDR3aa: CASSLNGASSTDTQYF

d_gene: -
j_gene: TRBJ1-5
abundance: many
v_gene: TRBV7-9
CDR3nt: TGTGCCAGCAGCTCACAGGGAGACAATCAGCCCCAGCATTTT
CDR3aa: CASSSQGDNQPQHF

d_gene: TRBD2
j_gene: TRBJ2-3
abundance: -
v_gene: TRBV4-2
CDR3nt: TGTGCCAGCAGCCAAGCGAGGGGACTAGCGGGGTTGGGAGATACGCAGTATTTT
CDR3aa: CASSQARGLAGLGDTQYF

d_gene: -
j_gene: TRBJ1-4
abundance: few
v_gene: TRBV12-3/TRBV12-4
CDR3nt: TGTGCCAGCAGTTTCGTAGGCAGGGGTTATGAAAAACTGTTTTTT
CDR3aa: CASSFVGRGYEKLFF

d_gene: -
j_gene: TRBJ1-1
abundance: medium-sized
v_gene: TRBV6-5
CDR3nt: TGTGCCAGCAGTTACGGGTATGATGAGACAGCCGGGGACACTGAAGCTTTCTTT
CDR3aa: CASSYGYDETAGDTEAFF

d_gene: -
j_gene: TRBJ2-7
abundance: -
v_gene: TRBV6-5
CDR3nt: TGTGCCAGCAGTAGGACGGGACGGAGCGTCGGGCAGTACTTC
CDR3aa: CASSRTGRSVGQYF

d_gene: -
j_gene: TRBJ2-3
abundance: many
v_gene: TRBV18
CDR3nt: TGTGCCAGCTCACCCGCCGGGACCTCCTGGGATACGCAGTATTTT
CDR3aa: CASSPAGTSWDTQYF

d_gene: TRBD2
j_gene: TRBJ2-7
abundance: few
v_gene: TRBV12-3/TRBV12-4
CDR3nt: TGTGCCAGCTCCACGGGAGCGGGGATCACCTACGAGCAGTACTTC
CDR3aa: CASSTGAGITYEQYF

d_gene: TRBD1
j_gene: TRBJ1-1
abundance: few
v_gene: TRBV2
CDR3nt: TGTGCCAGCGGGAAGTGGACAGGGGGCGCATACAACACTGAAGCTTTCTTT
CDR3aa: CASGKWTGGAYNTEAFF

d_gene: TRBD1
j_gene: TRBJ2-3
abundance: -
v_gene: TRBV6-2/TRBV6-3
CDR3nt: TGTGCCAGCAAACTACAGGGGGGCCGAGGAGATACGCAGTATTTT
CDR3aa: CASKLQGGRGDTQYF

d_gene: -
j_gene: TRBJ1-5
abundance: many
v_gene: TRBV20-1
CDR3nt: TGCAGTGCTAGAGATATATCGGGACGGCAGAATCAGCCCCAGCATTTT
CDR3aa: CSARDISGRQNQPQHF

d_gene: -
j_gene: TRBJ1-1
abundance: -
v_gene: TRBV20-1
CDR3nt: TGCAGTGCTTCAAGACAGCGGAACACTGAAGCTTTCTTT
CDR3aa: CSASRQRNTEAFF

d_gene: -
j_gene: TRBJ2-7
abundance: -
v_gene: TRBV29-1
CDR3nt: TGCAGCGCCTTGACGGCGGGAAGCCCCTACGAGCAGTACTTC
CDR3aa: CSALTAGSPYEQYF

d_gene: TRBD1
j_gene: TRBJ1-2
abundance: many
v_gene: TRBV7-2
CDR3nt: TGTGCCAGCAGCTTCTCACGGACAGGGTGGAATGGCTACACCTTC
CDR3aa: CASSFSRTGWNGYTF

d_gene: -
j_gene: TRBJ1-1
abundance: few
v_gene: TRBV4-2
CDR3nt: TGTGCCAGCAGCCAAGCTTCATTGAACACTGAAGCTTTCTTT
CDR3aa: CASSQASLNTEAFF

d_gene: -
j_gene: TRBJ2-3
abundance: -
v_gene: TRBV28
CDR3nt: -
CDR3aa: CASSFGSGTRAKF

d_gene: TRBD2
j_gene: TRBJ2-3
abundance: few
v_gene: TRBV2
CDR3nt: TGTGCCAGCAGTCCCGGACTAGCGACGTCCTCCGATACGCAGTATTTT
CDR3aa: CASSPGLATSSDTQYF

d_gene: TRBD2
j_gene: TRBJ2-7
abundance: few
v_gene: TRBV5-1
CDR3nt: TGCGCCAGCAGCTTCGCTAGCGGGGACTACGAGCAGTACTTC
CDR3aa: CASSFASGDYEQYF

d_gene: -
j_gene: TRBJ1-1
abundance: many
v_gene: TRBV20-1
CDR3nt: TGCAGTGCTAGTGCGCCGGCCCTGAGAACTGAAGCTTTCTTT
CDR3aa: CSASAPALRTEAFF